These T cell receptor beta chains were read from a single sample in a study of shared clonotypes between healthy human individuals. Measured with immunoSEQ multiplex PCR; TCRdb has only the in-frame clones, and not every one. The sample carries approximately 500,000 clones, 79% recorded once. Sample: PBMCs. These TCRs come from a woman aged 35 to 49 in good health. Some clones in this sample may be carry-over from other donors' samples. The CDR3 runs from the conserved cysteine through the conserved F or W. Each record gives: V gene, CDR3 protein.

>TRBV5-1
CASSLLTQTGEQYF
>TRBV14
CASSPKTGLYTGELFF
>TRBV5-1
CASSPTGTDNTEAFF
>TRBV6-5
CASSPTLNSNQPQHF
>TRBV5-1
CASSSSGQGFNTGELFF
>TRBV14
CASSPRPTSNEQFF
>TRBV28
CASSQLPGASGNTGELFF
>TRBV5-1
CASSLAPGVHNEQFF
>TRBV4-1
CASSQTGTVSNQPQHF
>TRBV25-1
CASTPGHTDSPLHF
>TRBV9
CASSLQGVTDTQYF
>TRBV7-9
CASSNSRGELFF
>TRBV4-1
CASSQGGSTDTQYF
>TRBV20-1
CSASYDGFYTF
>TRBV11-2
CASSLPSGTGGLNTGELFF
>TRBV5-6
CASSWDTLNTEAFF
>TRBV11-2
CASSLPVLNEQFF
>TRBV11-2
CASSQGRSYEQYF
>TRBV15
CATSRDSLRKFF
>TRBV15
CATSRDRQVNQPQHF
>TRBV7-8
CASSLVGPAQYF
>TRBV6-1
CASSENGPYEQYF
>TRBV7-2
CASTWALEGYEQYF
>TRBV28
CASSQFREVESPLHF
>TRBV6-6
CAIRQPQNTEAFF
>TRBV19
CASSNPGSSYEQYF